The rows below give T cell receptor beta chains drawn from one sample of a study of T-cell reconstitution after alpha-beta-depleted transplantation in children. Using its own MiXCR run on the PCR reads, TCRdb lists one record per CDR3 protein. The table has about a million distinct CDR3 sequences, under 30% seen once; the top ten hold about 28%. The sample here was PBMCs, mostly from graft donor cells, taken 360 days after TCRalphabeta/CD19-depleted stem cell transplant. These receptors all stem from a boy younger than two who had a stem cell transplant for SCID, so the T cells may come from the graft donor. The CDR3 runs from the conserved cysteine through the conserved F or W. Each record gives: D gene, V gene, clone size, J gene, CDR3 protein, CDR3 DNA. A D gene is named only where the DNA matches it firmly. Only part of the rows carry a size: once, few, many, or a class if the clone is expanded.

.	TRBV12-3/TRBV12-4	.	TRBJ2-2	CATTSRPTNTGELFF	TGTGCCACGACATCCCGACCTACGAACACCGGGGAGCTGTTTTTT
.	TRBV20-1	few	TRBJ2-4	CSPRGQEKAKNIQYF	TGCAGTCCACGAGGGCAGGAGAAAGCCAAAAACATTCAGTACTTC
.	TRBV5-5	few	TRBJ2-3	CASSEMERFTDTQYF	TGTGCCAGCAGCGAGATGGAACGGTTCACAGATACGCAGTATTTT
.	TRBV25-1	many	TRBJ2-2	CASSTRFNTGELFF	TGTGCCAGCAGTACCCGATTCAACACCGGGGAGCTGTTTTTT
.	TRBV4-1	.	TRBJ1-1	CASSQYPREPAFF	TGCGCCAGCAGCCAATACCCCCGGGAGCCGGCTTTCTTT
TRBD2	TRBV6-2/TRBV6-3	.	TRBJ2-3	CASTPKGLAKDTQYF	TGTGCCAGCACCCCAAAGGGACTAGCGAAGGATACGCAGTATTTT
.	TRBV12-3/TRBV12-4	many	TRBJ2-2	CASALSNTGELFF	TGTGCCAGCGCGCTATCGAACACCGGGGAGCTGTTTTTT
.	TRBV2	.	TRBJ2-2	CASSGKGLNTGELFF	TGTGCCAGCAGTGGAAAGGGGCTGAACACCGGGGAGCTGTTTTTT
TRBD1	TRBV5-1	.	TRBJ2-7	CASSNIPGQGSSYEQYF	TGCGCCAGCAGCAATATCCCGGGACAGGGGAGCTCCTACGAGCAGTACTTC
.	TRBV20-1	.	TRBJ1-2	CSDRTVNYGYTF	TGCAGCGATAGGACGGTTAACTATGGCTACACCTTC
.	TRBV12-3/TRBV12-4	.	TRBJ2-4	CASTPNRGEWAKNIQYF	TGTGCCAGCACCCCTAATAGGGGGGAGTGGGCCAAAAACATTCAGTACTTC
TRBD1	TRBV5-1	few	TRBJ1-1	CASSSRGGFETEAFF	TGCGCCAGCAGCTCACGAGGGGGCTTTGAGACTGAAGCTTTCTTT
.	TRBV20-1	.	TRBJ1-1	CSARDEGWGEAFF	TGCAGTGCTAGAGATGAGGGGTGGGGTGAGGCTTTCTTT
TRBD1	TRBV15	many	TRBJ2-1	CATSKGGQGGNEQFF	TGTGCCACCAGCAAGGGTGGACAGGGAGGCAATGAGCAGTTCTTC
.	TRBV15	.	TRBJ1-6	CATSTGGRWYNSPLHF	TGTGCCACCAGCACAGGAGGACGGTGGTATAATTCACCCCTCCACTTT
.	TRBV6-1	.	TRBJ1-1	CASSHRVGGNTEAFF	TGTGCCAGCAGCCACAGGGTAGGGGGGAACACTGAAGCTTTCTTT
.	TRBV6-5	.	TRBJ1-1	CASSYHWQARLADTEAFF	TGTGCCAGCAGTTACCACTGGCAGGCCCGGCTCGCAGACACTGAAGCTTTCTTT
.	TRBV15	.	TRBJ1-5	CATRRGAGHSNQPQHF	TGTGCCACCCGGCGGGGGGCGGGTCATAGCAATCAGCCCCAGCATTTT
.	TRBV12-3/TRBV12-4	.	TRBJ2-7	CASTRWGHEQYF	TGTGCCAGCACCCGATGGGGGCACGAGCAGTACTTC
.	TRBV12-3/TRBV12-4	.	TRBJ1-1	CASSLGTMASSGAFF	TGTGCCAGCAGTTTAGGAACGATGGCGTCTTCAGGAGCTTTCTTT
.	TRBV29-1	.	TRBJ2-1	CSVVRGHYNEQFF	TGCAGCGTTGTCAGGGGTCATTACAATGAGCAGTTCTTC
.	TRBV10-3	few	TRBJ2-6	CAISESFGQPGANVLTF	TGTGCCATCAGTGAGTCGTTCGGGCAGCCTGGGGCCAACGTCCTGACTTTC
.	TRBV12-3/TRBV12-4	many	TRBJ2-7	CASRPGQAYEQYF	TGTGCCAGCAGACCGGGACAAGCCTACGAGCAGTACTTC
.	TRBV5-1	.	TRBJ2-2	CASSLLPQPGELFF	TGCGCCAGCAGCTTGCTGCCACAGCCCGGGGAGCTGTTTTTT
.	TRBV5-6	.	TRBJ2-1	CASSLVGLSSYNEQFF	TGTGCCAGCAGCTTGGTCGGGCTAAGCTCCTACAATGAGCAGTTCTTC
.	TRBV20-1	.	TRBJ2-1	CSARSGARYNEQFF	TGCAGTGCTAGGTCGGGGGCCCGATACAATGAGCAGTTCTTC
.	TRBV25-1	few	TRBJ2-5	CASSARGGFQETQYF	TGTGCCAGCAGTGCACGCGGGGGCTTCCAAGAGACCCAGTACTTC
TRBD1	TRBV7-9	many	TRBJ2-7	CASSLGQVFYEQYF	TGTGCCAGCAGCCTGGGACAGGTGTTCTACGAGCAGTACTTC
TRBD2	TRBV20-1	.	TRBJ2-5	CSASTSGEETQYF	TGCAGTGCTAGCACTAGCGGGGAAGAGACCCAGTACTTC
.	TRBV27	.	TRBJ1-1	CASSVDRLNTEAFF	TGTGCCAGCAGTGTGGACAGACTGAACACTGAAGCTTTCTTT
.	TRBV7-8	.	TRBJ2-3	CASSHLILDPRRTDTQYF	TGTGCCAGCAGCCATCTGATTTTAGACCCACGGCGCACAGATACGCAGTATTTT
TRBD1	TRBV4-3	.	TRBJ2-1	CASSQGVQGAGNEQFF	TGCGCCAGCAGCCAAGGGGTTCAGGGGGCTGGCAATGAGCAGTTCTTC
TRBD2	TRBV5-1	few	TRBJ2-1	CASSLGAGGLYNEQFF	TGCGCCAGCAGCTTGGGAGCGGGGGGGCTGTACAATGAGCAGTTCTTC
TRBD2	TRBV19	.	TRBJ2-1	CASSITAGGSYNEQFF	TGTGCCAGTAGTATCACGGCGGGGGGATCCTACAATGAGCAGTTCTTC
.	TRBV18	.	TRBJ2-7	CASSSLSSYEQYF	TGTGCCAGCTCATCCCTGAGCTCCTACGAGCAGTACTTC
TRBD2	TRBV20-1	.	TRBJ2-5	CSAPVAGGRGETQYF	TGCAGTGCCCCGGTAGCGGGGGGACGGGGAGAGACCCAGTACTTC
.	TRBV10-3	many	TRBJ2-3	CAISRNPDTQYF	TGTGCCATCAGTCGAAACCCCGATACGCAGTATTTT
TRBD1	TRBV28	.	TRBJ2-2	CASSPTFGTGTNTGELFF	TGTGCCAGCAGTCCAACCTTCGGGACAGGGACGAACACCGGGGAGCTGTTTTTT
.	TRBV11-2	few	TRBJ2-3	CASSLVFSYPPGGPDTQYF	TGTGCCAGCAGCTTAGTGTTTTCCTATCCGCCAGGGGGGCCAGATACGCAGTATTTT
.	TRBV11-2	few	TRBJ2-7	CASSLETGSSYEQYF	TGTGCCAGCAGCTTAGAGACAGGCAGCTCCTACGAGCAGTACTTC
.	TRBV7-9	few	TRBJ1-2	CASSLTDIYGYTF	TGTGCCAGCAGCCTGACAGATATCTATGGCTACACCTTC
TRBD1	TRBV4-2	many	TRBJ2-2	CASSLRDRGRESGELFF	TGTGCCAGCAGCCTCCGGGACAGGGGAAGGGAATCCGGGGAGCTGTTTTTT
TRBD1	TRBV15	few	TRBJ2-2	CATSRVPGGGTGELFF	TGTGCCACCAGCAGAGTACCAGGGGGCGGCACCGGGGAGCTGTTTTTT
.	TRBV6-1	.	TRBJ2-5	CASSELAGSYGETQYF	TGTGCCAGCAGTGAACTGGCGGGTTCGTACGGAGAGACCCAGTACTTC
TRBD1	TRBV13	.	TRBJ2-2	CASSQRQGAGTGELFF	TGTGCCAGCAGCCAACGACAGGGGGCTGGCACCGGGGAGCTGTTTTTT
.	TRBV12-3/TRBV12-4	few	TRBJ1-2	CASSPGLGYTF	TGTGCCAGCAGTCCCGGGTTGGGCTACACCTTC
.	TRBV9	.	TRBJ2-1	CASSVEGGGMLSYNEQFF	TGTGCCAGCAGCGTGGAGGGGGGGGGAATGCTCTCCTACAATGAGCAGTTCTTC
TRBD1	TRBV20-1	few	TRBJ1-1	CSAMIPGQAASGAFF	TGCAGTGCTATGATCCCGGGACAGGCCGCCTCTGGAGCTTTCTTT
TRBD1	TRBV6-5	few	TRBJ1-2	CASSYSGGRGPENF	TGTGCCAGCAGTTACTCAGGGGGCAGGGGGCCGGAAAATTTC
TRBD2	TRBV20-1	.	TRBJ2-5	CSASSGLAGSQETQYF	TGCAGTGCTAGCTCGGGACTAGCGGGGTCCCAAGAGACCCAGTACTTC